This TCR beta chain appears in the sequencing data of a study of blood T cell repertoires in COVID-19. Study in general: The United States, Italy and Spain provided the acute and convalescent COVID-19 samples. Sample material is recorded as cDNA or gDNA derived from T cells, B-cell-depleted T cells, or PBMCs.

Authors' processing steps: Scientists estimated how many nucleated cells there were by amplifying reference gene primers. Some clones are missing from TCRdb's copy, which holds only in-frame ones; the method was immunoSEQ multiplex PCR. V and J calls and clone size follow that table, whereas D and trimming were derived from the DNA. The data hold about 230,000 clones, with 85% to 90% observed a single time. The V gene's germline CDR1 is SGHTA and CDR2 FQGNSA. Trimming took 5 bases from V and 5 from J, leaving 15 bases between them. The length of the CDR3 is 15 residues. Patients at the Seattle site were enrolled during active infection and followed longitudinally.

Sequenced input: peripheral blood. The V gene is TRBV7-2, the J gene TRBJ2-2, with D possibly matching TRBD1 (8 bases). The sequence was obtained from a man aged 45 to 65 with COVID-19, enrolled during active disease. The CDR3 loop is CASSPNRGGTGELFF. The CDR3 DNA reads TGTGCCAGCAGCCCAAACAGGGGGGGGACCGGGGAGCTGTTTTTT.